This T cell receptor beta chain was profiled in a study of cytomegalovirus exposure and HLA in healthy donors. Primers for the PCR totalled 60 Vbeta and 13 Jbeta. The method was immunoSEQ multiplex PCR; TCRdb's version includes in-frame clones alone and lacks a portion of them. The sample holds approximately 210,000 clones, around 86% seen once. In its sample, this clone was seen a few times. Germline CDR1 KGHSH, CDR2 LQKENI. This CDR3 region has 13 residues. The V and J ends lost 9 bases and 4 bases respectively, with 10 bases between them. This TCR derives from a woman aged 18-29 years in good health and CMV-seronegative. The chain recombines TRBV18 with TRBJ1-6; no firm D call. Sequenced material: PBMCs. CDR3 loop: CASFTEYNSPLHF. CDR3 nucleotides: TGTGCCAGTTTCACGGAGTATAATTCACCCCTCCACTTT.